The table lists the clone carrying this TCR beta chain with a few counts. Primed by a sample-barcoded 5' primer and a J-beta primer mix, a second PCR proceeded for about 7 to 12 cycles. TCRdb reprocessed the 5' RACE reads via MiXCR and lists one record per CDR3 protein. Among about 1.8 million distinct CDR3 sequences listed, less than 50% were seen once. The CDR3 is 17 residues long. CDR1 and CDR2 (germline): LGHNA, YSLEER. Deletions cut 0 bases from V and 3 bases from J, with 17 bases between. The sample comes from a study of blood T cells in healthy people across ages. Sequencing was carried out using blood. The clonotype was recovered from a woman aged 40 to 55 in good health. The chain has TRBV4-3 and TRBJ1-1, with D perhaps matching TRBD1 (5 bases). CDR3 DNA: TGCGCCAGCAGCCAAGAATTCGGGATGACAGTCTACACTGAAGCTTTCTTT. It specifies CASSQEFGMTVYTEAFF.